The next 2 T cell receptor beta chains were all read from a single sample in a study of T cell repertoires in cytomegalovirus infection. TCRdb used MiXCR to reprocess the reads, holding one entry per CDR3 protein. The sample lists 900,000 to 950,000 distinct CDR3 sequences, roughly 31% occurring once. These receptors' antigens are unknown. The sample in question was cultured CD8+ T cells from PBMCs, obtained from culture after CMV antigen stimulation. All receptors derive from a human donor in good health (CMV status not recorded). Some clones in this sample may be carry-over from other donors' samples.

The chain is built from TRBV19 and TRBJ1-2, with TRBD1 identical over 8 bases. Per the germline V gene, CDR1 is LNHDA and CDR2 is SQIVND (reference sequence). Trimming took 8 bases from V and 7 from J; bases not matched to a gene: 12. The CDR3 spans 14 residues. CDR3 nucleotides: TGTGCCAGTGAATCCGGACAGGGTATGAGTGGCTACACCTTC. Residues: CASESGQGMSGYTF.

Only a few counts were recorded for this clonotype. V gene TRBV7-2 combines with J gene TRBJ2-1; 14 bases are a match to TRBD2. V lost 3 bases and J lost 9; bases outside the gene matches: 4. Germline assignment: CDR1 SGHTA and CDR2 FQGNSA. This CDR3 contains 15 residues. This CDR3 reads CASSLGTSGGIEQFF. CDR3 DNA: TGTGCCAGCAGCTTGGGGACTAGCGGGGGAATTGAGCAGTTCTTC.